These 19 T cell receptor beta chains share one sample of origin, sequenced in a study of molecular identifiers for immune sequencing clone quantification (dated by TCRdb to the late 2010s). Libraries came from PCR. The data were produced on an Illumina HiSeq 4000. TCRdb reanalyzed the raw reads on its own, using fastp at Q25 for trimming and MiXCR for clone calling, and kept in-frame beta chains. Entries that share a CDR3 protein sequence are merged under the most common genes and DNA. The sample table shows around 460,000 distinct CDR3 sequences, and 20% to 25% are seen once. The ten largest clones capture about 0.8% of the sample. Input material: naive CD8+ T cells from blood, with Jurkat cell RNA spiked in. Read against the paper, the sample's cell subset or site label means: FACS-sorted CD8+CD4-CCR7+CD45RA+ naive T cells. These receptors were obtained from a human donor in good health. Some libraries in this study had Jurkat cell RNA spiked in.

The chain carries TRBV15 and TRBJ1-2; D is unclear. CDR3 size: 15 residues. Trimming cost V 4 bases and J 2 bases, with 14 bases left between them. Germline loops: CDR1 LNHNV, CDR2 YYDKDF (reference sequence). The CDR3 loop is CATSKDGVTNYGYTF. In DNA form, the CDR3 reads TGTGCCACCAGCAAAGACGGGGTTACAAACTATGGCTACACCTTC.

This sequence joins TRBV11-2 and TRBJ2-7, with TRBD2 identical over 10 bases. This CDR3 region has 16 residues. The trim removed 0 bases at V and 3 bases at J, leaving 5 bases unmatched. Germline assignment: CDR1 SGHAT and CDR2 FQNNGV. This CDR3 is CASSLEAAGGGYEQYF. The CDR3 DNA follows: TGTGCCAGCAGCTTAGAAGCAGCGGGAGGGGGCTACGAGCAGTACTTC.

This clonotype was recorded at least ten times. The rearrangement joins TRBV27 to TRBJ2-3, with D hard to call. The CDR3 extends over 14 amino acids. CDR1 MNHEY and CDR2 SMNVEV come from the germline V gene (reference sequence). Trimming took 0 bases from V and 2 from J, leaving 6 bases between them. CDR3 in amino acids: CASSLSPDTDTQYF. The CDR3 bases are TGTGCCAGCAGTTTATCGCCAGACACAGATACGCAGTATTTT.

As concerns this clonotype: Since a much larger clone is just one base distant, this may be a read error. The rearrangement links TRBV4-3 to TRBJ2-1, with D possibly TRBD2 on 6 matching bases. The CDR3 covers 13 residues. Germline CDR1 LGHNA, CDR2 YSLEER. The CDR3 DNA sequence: TGCGCCTGCAGCCAGGCGGGAAGCAATGAGCAGTTCTTC. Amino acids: CACSQAGSNEQFF.

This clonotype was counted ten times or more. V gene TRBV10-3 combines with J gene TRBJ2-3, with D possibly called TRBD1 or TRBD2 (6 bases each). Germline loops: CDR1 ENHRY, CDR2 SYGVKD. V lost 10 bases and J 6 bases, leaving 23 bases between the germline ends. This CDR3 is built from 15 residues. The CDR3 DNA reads TGTGCCACCGGCGGGACACGCGCCGGGTTCGATACGCAGTATTTT. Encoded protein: CATGGTRAGFDTQYF.

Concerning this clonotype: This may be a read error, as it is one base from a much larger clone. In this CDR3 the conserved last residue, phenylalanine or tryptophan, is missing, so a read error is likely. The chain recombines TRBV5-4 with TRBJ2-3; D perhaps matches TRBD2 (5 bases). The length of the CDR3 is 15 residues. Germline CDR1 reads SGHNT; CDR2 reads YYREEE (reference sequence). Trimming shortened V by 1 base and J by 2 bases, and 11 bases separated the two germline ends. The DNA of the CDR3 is TGTGCCAGCAGCTTGACGCCTAGCTCCACAGATACGCAGTATTCT. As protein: CASSLTPSSTDTQYS.

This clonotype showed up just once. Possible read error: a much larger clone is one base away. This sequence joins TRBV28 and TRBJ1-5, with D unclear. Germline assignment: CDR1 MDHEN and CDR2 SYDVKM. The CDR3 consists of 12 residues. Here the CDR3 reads CASSFFNRPQHF. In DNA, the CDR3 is TGTGCCAGCAGTTTTTTCAATCGGCCCCAGCATTTT.

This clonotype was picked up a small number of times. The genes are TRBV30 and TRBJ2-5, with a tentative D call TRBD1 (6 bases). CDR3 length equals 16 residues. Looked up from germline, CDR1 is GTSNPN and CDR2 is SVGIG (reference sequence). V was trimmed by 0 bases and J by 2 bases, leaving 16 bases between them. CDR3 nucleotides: TGTGCCTGGAGTGTACGGCAGGGGAGTACGCAAGAGACCCAGTACTTC. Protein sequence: CAWSVRQGSTQETQYF.

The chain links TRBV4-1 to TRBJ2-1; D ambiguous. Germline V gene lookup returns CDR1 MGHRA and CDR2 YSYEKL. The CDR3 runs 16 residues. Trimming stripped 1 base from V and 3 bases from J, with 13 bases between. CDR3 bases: TGCGCCAGCAGCCAAGTTCGAGGACGTCTCTACAATGAGCAGTTCTTC. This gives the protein CASSQVRGRLYNEQFF.

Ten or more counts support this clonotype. CDR3 nucleotide sequence: TGTGCCAGCAGCTTGGACCTAGCGGCGTTGGGCCCCACAGATACGCAGTATTTT. Its protein product is CASSLDLAALGPTDTQYF. The chain couples TRBV5-5 to TRBJ2-3, with 7 bases lining up with TRBD2. Per the germline V gene, CDR1 is SGHKS and CDR2 is YYEKEE (reference sequence). The CDR3 is 18 residues long. The V and J ends lost 0 bases and 2 bases, in that order; junction bases with no gene match: 12.

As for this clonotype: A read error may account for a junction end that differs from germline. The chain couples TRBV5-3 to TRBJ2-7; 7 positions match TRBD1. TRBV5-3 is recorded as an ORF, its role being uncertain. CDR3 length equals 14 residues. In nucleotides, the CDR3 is TGTGCCAGCAGCTATGGGGACAGAACCTACGAGCAGTACTTC. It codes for CASSYGDRTYEQYF.

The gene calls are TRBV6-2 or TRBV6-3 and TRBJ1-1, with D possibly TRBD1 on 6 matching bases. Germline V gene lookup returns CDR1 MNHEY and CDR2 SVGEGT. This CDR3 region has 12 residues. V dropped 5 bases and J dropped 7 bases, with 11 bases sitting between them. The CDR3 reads CASSRTEIEAFF. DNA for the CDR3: TGTGCCAGCAGTAGGACAGAAATTGAAGCTTTCTTT.

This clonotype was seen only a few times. The CDR3 region has the DNA TGTGCCAGCAGCTCACTAACAGGGCCCAATTCACCCCTCCACTTT. It yields the protein CASSSLTGPNSPLHF. The rearrangement uses TRBV7-9 and TRBJ1-6; tentative D call: TRBD1 (6 bases). The CDR3 contains 15 residues. CDR1 is SEHNR, CDR2 FQNEAQ, per germline (reference sequence). V lost 4 bases to trimming and J lost 7 bases, with 14 bases between them.

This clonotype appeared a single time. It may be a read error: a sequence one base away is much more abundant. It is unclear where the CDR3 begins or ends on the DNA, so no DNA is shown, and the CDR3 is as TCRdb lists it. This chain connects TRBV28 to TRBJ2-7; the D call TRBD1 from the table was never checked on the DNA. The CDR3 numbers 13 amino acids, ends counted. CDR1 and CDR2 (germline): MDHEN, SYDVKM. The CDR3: CASSFGQGAEQHF.

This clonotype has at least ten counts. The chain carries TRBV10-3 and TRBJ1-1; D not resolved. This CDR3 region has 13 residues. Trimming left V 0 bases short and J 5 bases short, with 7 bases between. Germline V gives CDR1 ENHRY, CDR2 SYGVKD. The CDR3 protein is CAISESGLTEAFF. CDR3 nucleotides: TGTGCCATCAGTGAGTCGGGGTTAACTGAAGCTTTCTTT.

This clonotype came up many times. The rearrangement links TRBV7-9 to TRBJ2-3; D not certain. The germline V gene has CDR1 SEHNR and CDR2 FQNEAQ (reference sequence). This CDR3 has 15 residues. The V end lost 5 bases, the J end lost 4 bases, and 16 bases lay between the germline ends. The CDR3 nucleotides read TGTGCCAGCAGCCTCCGGGCGCCCGGCCCAGATACGCAGTATTTT. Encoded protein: CASSLRAPGPDTQYF.

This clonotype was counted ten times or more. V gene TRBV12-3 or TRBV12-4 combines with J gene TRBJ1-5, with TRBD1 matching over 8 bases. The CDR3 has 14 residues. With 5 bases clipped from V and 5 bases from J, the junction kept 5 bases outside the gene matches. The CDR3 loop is CASSVGQAYQPQHF. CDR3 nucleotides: TGTGCCAGCAGTGTGGGACAGGCTTATCAGCCCCAGCATTTT.

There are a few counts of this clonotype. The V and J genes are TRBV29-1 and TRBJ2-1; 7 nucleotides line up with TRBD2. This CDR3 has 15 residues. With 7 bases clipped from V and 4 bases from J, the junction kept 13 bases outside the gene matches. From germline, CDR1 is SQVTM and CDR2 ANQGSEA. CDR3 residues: CSGGGSGLRYNEQFF. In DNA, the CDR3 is TGCAGCGGGGGGGGGAGTGGCCTTAGGTACAATGAGCAGTTCTTC.

The CDR3 nucleotides are TGTGCCAGCAAGGACTTAGCGGATGAGCAGTTCTTC. Protein sequence: CASKDLADEQFF. The chain is built from TRBV6-5 and TRBJ2-1; possible D gene TRBD2, 6 bases. This CDR3 is 12 amino acids long. Deletions cut 7 bases from V and 8 bases from J, with 12 bases between. Germline V gives CDR1 MNHEY, CDR2 SVGAGI.